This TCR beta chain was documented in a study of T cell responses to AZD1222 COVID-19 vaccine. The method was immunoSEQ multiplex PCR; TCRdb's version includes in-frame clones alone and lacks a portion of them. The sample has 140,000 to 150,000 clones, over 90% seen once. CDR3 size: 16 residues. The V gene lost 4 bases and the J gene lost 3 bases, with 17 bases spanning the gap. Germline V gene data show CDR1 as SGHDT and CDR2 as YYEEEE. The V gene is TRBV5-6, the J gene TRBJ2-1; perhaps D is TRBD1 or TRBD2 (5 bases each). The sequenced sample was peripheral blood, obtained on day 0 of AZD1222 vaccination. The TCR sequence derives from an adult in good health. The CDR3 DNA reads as TGTGCCAGCAGCCCAGCCCGGGACCCTTTCTACAATGAGCAGTTCTTC. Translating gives CASSPARDPFYNEQFF. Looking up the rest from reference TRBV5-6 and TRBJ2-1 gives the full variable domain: DAGVTQSPTHLIKTRGQQVTLRCSPKSGHDTVSWYQQALGQGPQFIFQYYEEEERQRGNFPDRFSGHQFPNYSSELNVNALLLGDSALYLCASSPARDPFYNEQFFGPGTRLTVL.